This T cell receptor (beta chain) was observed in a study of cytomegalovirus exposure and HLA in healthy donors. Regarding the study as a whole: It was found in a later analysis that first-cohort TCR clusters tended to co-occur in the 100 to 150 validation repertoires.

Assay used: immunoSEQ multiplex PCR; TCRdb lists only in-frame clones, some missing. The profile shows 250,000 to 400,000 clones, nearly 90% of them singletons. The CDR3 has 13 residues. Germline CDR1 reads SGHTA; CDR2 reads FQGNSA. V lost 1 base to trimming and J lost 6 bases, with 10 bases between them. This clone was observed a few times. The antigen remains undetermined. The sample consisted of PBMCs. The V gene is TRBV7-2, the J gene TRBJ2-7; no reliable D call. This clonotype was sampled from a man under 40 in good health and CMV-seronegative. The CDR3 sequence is CASSLVLKLEQYF. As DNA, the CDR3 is TGTGCCAGCAGCTTAGTACTTAAGCTCGAGCAGTACTTC.